Below are 3 T cell receptor beta chains sequenced from a single sample in a study of vaccination effects on CD4 cells after COVID-19. Using viral peptide pools, the ViraFEST assay grew out antigen-specific CD4+ T cells prior to sequencing. The authors isolated CD4+ T cells after around nine days of culture. Recipients of the vaccine had no prior SARS-CoV-2 infection and negative nucleocapsid antibodies. Clones were read by immunoSEQ multiplex PCR, and TCRdb kept only the in-frame ones, dropping some. This repertoire shows tens of thousands of clones, around 74% found once; its top ten account for 2.5% to 3.5%. Their recognized antigens are unknown. The sequencing here drew on CD4+ T cells from PBMCs cultured with HCoV-NL63 spike peptides, taken before COVID-19 vaccination. The receptors originated from a human donor who received a COVID-19 vaccine.

J is TRBJ1-4 and V is TRBV12-3 or TRBV12-4; D call uncertain. Trimming removed 2 bases at V and 8 bases at J, with 9 bases between. The CDR3 covers 13 residues. The DNA of the CDR3 is TGTGCCAGCAGTTTATCTGTGGGGGAAAAACTGTTTTTT. Translated, it gives CASSLSVGEKLFF.

V usage is TRBV13 and J usage is TRBJ2-2, with 8 nucleotides matching TRBD1. The CDR3 runs to 17 residues. The germline V gene has CDR1 PRHDT and CDR2 FYEKMQ (reference sequence). The V segment lost 5 bases and the J segment 2 bases; nucleotides outside the gene matches: 10. The CDR3 sequence: CASSPKMGTGNTGELFF. In DNA form, the CDR3 reads TGTGCCAGCAGCCCCAAGATGGGGACAGGAAACACCGGGGAGCTGTTTTTT.

This chain uses TRBV5-1 with TRBJ2-3; D remains ambiguous. There are 13 residues in the CDR3. Germline loops: CDR1 SGHRS, CDR2 YFSETQ. V shed 5 bases and J shed 4 bases, with 11 bases lying between them. CDR3 sequence reads: CASRSENPDTQYF. CDR3 nucleotide sequence: TGCGCCAGCAGGTCGGAAAATCCAGATACGCAGTATTTT.